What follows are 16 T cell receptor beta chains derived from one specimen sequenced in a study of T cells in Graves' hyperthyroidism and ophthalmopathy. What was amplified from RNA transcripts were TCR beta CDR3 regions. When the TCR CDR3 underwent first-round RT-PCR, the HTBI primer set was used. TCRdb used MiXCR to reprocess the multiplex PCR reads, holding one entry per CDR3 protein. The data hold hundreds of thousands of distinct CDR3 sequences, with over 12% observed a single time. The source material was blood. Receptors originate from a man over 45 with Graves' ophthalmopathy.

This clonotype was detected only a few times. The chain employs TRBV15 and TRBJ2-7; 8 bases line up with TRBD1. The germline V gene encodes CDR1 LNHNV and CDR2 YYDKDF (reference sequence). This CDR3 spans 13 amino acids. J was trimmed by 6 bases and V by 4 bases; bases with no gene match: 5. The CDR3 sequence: CATSTDRVGEQYF. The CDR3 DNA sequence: TGTGCCACCAGCACGGACAGGGTAGGCGAGCAGTACTTC.

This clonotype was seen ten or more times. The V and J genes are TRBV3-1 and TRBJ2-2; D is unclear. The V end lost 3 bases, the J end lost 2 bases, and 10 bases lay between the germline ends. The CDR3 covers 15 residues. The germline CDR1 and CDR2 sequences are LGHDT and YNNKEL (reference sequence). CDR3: CASSQRHGNTGELFF. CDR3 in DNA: TGTGCCAGCAGCCAGAGACACGGAAACACCGGGGAGCTGTTTTTT.

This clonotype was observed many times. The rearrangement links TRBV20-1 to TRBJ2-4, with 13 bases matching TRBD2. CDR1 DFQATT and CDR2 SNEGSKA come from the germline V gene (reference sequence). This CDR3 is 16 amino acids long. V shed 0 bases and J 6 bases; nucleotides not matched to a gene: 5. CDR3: CSARDTTSGRGNIQYF. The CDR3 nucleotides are TGCAGTGCTAGAGATACTACTAGCGGGAGGGGAAACATTCAGTACTTC.

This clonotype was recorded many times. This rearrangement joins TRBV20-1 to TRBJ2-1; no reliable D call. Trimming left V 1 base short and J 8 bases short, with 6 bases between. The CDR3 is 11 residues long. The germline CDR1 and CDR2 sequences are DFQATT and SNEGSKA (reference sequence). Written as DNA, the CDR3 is TGCAGTGCTAGAGGAATCGATGAGCAGTTCTTC. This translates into CSARGIDEQFF.

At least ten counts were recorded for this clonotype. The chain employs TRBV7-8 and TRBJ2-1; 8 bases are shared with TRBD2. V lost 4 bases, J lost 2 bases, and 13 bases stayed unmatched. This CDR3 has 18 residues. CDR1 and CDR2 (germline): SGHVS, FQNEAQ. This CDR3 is CASSWVGSAGGPYNEQFF. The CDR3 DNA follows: TGTGCCAGCAGCTGGGTCGGTTCGGCGGGGGGCCCCTACAATGAGCAGTTCTTC.

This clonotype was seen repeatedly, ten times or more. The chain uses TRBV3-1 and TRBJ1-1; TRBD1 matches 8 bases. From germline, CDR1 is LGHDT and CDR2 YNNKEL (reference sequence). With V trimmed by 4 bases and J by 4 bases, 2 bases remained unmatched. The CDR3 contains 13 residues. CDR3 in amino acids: CASSLGQGTEAFF. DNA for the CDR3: TGTGCCAGCAGCCTTGGACAGGGCACTGAAGCTTTCTTT.

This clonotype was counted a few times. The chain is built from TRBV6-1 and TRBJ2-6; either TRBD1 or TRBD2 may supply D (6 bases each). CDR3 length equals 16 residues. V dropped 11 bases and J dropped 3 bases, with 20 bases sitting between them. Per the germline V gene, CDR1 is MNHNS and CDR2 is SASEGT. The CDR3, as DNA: TGTGCCGCCCCCGCGGGGACATCATTTGGGGCCAACGTCCTGACTTTC. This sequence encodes CAAPAGTSFGANVLTF.

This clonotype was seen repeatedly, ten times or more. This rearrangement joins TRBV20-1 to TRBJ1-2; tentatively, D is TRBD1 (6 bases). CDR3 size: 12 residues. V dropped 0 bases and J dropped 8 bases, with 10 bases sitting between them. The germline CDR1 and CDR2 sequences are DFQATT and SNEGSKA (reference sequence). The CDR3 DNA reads TGCAGTGCTAGAGACGGGACACTCGGCTACACCTTC. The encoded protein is CSARDGTLGYTF.

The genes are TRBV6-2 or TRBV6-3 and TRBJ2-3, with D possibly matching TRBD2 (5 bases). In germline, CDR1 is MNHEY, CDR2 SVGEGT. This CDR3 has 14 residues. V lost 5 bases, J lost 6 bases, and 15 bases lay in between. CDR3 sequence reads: CASSTRLRGDTQYF. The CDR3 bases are TGTGCCAGCAGTACCCGATTGAGAGGGGATACGCAGTATTTT.

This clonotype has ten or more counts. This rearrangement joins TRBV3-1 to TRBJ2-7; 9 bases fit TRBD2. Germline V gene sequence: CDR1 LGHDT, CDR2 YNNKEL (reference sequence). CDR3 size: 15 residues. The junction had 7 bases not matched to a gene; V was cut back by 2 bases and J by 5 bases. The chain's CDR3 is CASSQTPGLAHEQYF. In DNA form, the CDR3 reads TGTGCCAGCAGCCAAACTCCGGGACTAGCCCACGAGCAGTACTTC.

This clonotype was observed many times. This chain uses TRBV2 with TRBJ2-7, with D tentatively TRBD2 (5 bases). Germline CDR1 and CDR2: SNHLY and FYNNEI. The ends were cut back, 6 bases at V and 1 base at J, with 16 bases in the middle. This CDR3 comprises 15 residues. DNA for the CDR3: TGTGCCAGCAGAGGGTTAGGACTGAATTCCTACGAGCAGTACTTC. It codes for CASRGLGLNSYEQYF.

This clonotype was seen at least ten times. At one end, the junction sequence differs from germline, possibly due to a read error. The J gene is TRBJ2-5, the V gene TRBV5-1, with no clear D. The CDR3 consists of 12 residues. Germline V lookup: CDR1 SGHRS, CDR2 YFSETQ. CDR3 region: CASSLLQETQYF. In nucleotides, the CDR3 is TGTGCCAGCAGTTTACTACAAGAGACCCAGTACTTC.

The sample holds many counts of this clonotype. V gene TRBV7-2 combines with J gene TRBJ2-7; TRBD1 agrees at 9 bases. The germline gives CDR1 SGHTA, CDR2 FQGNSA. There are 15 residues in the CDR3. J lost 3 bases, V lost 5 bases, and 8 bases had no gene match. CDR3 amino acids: CASSTSGTGFYEQYF. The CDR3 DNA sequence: TGTGCCAGCAGCACTTCCGGGACAGGGTTCTACGAGCAGTACTTC.

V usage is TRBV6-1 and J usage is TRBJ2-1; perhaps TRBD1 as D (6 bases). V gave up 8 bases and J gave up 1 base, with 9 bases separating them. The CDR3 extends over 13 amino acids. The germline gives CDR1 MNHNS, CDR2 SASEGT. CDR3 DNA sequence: TGTGCCAGCCACAGGGCATCCTACAATGAGCAGTTCTTC. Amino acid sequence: CASHRASYNEQFF.

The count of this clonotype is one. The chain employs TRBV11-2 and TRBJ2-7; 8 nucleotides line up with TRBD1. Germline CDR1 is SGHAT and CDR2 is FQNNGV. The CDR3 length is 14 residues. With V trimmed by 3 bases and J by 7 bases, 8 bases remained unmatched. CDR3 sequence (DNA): TGTGCCAGCAGCTTCGTCAGGGGGCTTGGGGAGCAGTACTTC. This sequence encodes CASSFVRGLGEQYF.

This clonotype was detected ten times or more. The CDR3 sequence: CASTRGGTGTIVDGYTF. DNA for the CDR3: TGTGCCAGCACACGGGGGGGGACAGGGACAATCGTCGATGGCTACACCTTC. The chain links TRBV18 to TRBJ1-2; 9 nucleotides match TRBD1. The CDR3 has 17 amino acids. CDR1 KGHSH and CDR2 LQKENI come from the germline V gene. Trimming cost V 8 bases and J 6 bases; bases outside gene matches: 19.